A selection of T cell receptor beta chains follows, all from one sample in a study of shared clonotypes between healthy human individuals. Sequencing was performed with immunoSEQ multiplex PCR; in TCRdb, only in-frame clones are kept and a portion is missing. This sample carries some 2,000,000 clones, roughly 94% of them seen once, and the ten largest clones take 0.13%. Sequencing was carried out using naive CD4+ T cells sorted from blood. The receptors here all came from a man younger than 30 in good health. Each CDR3 is given without its conserved first and last residue.

>TRBV15|TRBJ2-4
ATSAQPGTVLGNIQY
>TRBV18|TRBJ2-7
ASSPGRGTYEQY
>TRBV5-1|TRBJ2-3
ASSWGAVDSTDTQY
>TRBV9|TRBJ2-5
ASSRDQKETQY
>TRBV29-1|TRBJ2-1
SVDGIYNEQF
>TRBV14|TRBJ2-7
ASGETNLYEQY
>TRBV29-1|TRBJ1-3
SVSPGRIGNTIY
>TRBV29-1|TRBJ1-2
SVEQGADLNYGYT
>TRBV7-6|TRBJ1-1
ASSLGQGMNTEAF
>TRBV28|TRBJ1-6
ASSLSSSTDVNSPLH
>TRBV7-2|TRBJ2-4
ASSSGTELAKNIQY
>TRBV10-3|TRBJ1-5
AISEGTGNQPQH